A selection of T cell receptor beta chains follows, all from one sample in a study of response to subunit inactivated influenza vaccine. Each CDR3 protein is one row after TCRdb ran MiXCR on the RT-PCR reads. The sample contains some 850,000 distinct CDR3 sequences, around a sixth of which appear only once. Source: PBMCs from blood, taken more than 4 days after vaccination. The receptors were gathered from a man in his fifties who received an inactivated influenza vaccine. CDR3s include the opening cysteine and the closing phenylalanine or tryptophan. The order of the fields is clone size, J gene, V gene, D gene, CDR3 protein, CDR3 DNA. D genes are given only for firm matches. Some rows have no size entry. The others give once, few or many, or a class for an expanded clone.

-,TRBJ1-1,TRBV12-3/TRBV12-4,-,CASNLMTDEVFF,TGTGCCAGCAATTTAATGACAGATGAAGTTTTCTTT
-,TRBJ1-1,TRBV6-5,-,CASSYRREAFF,TGTGCCAGCAGTTACCGGCGAGAAGCTTTCTTT
many,TRBJ2-3,TRBV5-6,TRBD2,CASSRTSGPPRDTQYF,TGTGCCAGCAGCCGGACTAGCGGCCCCCCGCGGGATACGCAGTATTTT
-,TRBJ2-1,TRBV11-1,-,CASSQGRPSSFSYNEQFF,TGTGCCAGCAGTCAAGGCAGGCCTTCCTCCTTCTCCTACAATGAGCAGTTCTTC
many,TRBJ2-5,TRBV5-6,-,CASSPTGVDQETQYF,TGTGCCAGCAGTCCTACCGGTGTTGATCAAGAGACCCAGTACTTC
many,TRBJ1-2,TRBV6-4,-,CASTPEAGSYGYTF,TGTGCCAGCACCCCCGAGGCAGGGAGCTATGGCTACACCTTC
many,TRBJ1-6,TRBV12-3/TRBV12-4,-,CASSLWFRIRNSPLHF,TGTGCCAGCAGTTTATGGTTTCGCATAAGGAATTCACCCCTCCACTTT
-,TRBJ2-7,TRBV10-3,-,CAISGGTVAYEQYF,TGTGCCATCAGTGGGGGGACGGTGGCCTACGAGCAGTACTTC
few,TRBJ2-4,TRBV20-1,TRBD1,CSARVTGLAKNIQYF,TGCAGTGCTAGAGTGACAGGGCTAGCCAAAAACATTCAGTACTTC
many,TRBJ2-3,TRBV6-2/TRBV6-3,-,CASSYPTEGLTDTQYF,TGTGCCAGCAGTTACCCTACCGAAGGACTCACAGATACGCAGTATTTT
few,TRBJ2-1,TRBV15,TRBD2,CATSRDYAGGGNEQFF,TGTGCCACCAGCAGAGATTATGCGGGGGGGGGCAATGAGCAGTTCTTC
many,TRBJ1-1,TRBV5-1,-,CASSLSGRSDTEAFF,TGCGCCAGCAGCTTGTCAGGGAGGTCTGACACTGAAGCTTTCTTT
-,TRBJ1-2,TRBV20-1,TRBD1,CSATPPTGYTYGYTF,TGCAGTGCTACACCACCGACAGGGTACACCTATGGCTACACCTTC
-,TRBJ2-1,TRBV6-2/TRBV6-3,-,CASSLLGQIGNEQFF,TGTGCCAGCAGTTTATTAGGACAGATAGGCAATGAGCAGTTCTTC
few,TRBJ2-3,TRBV20-1,TRBD1,CSAYRGWDTQYF,TGCAGTGCCTACAGGGGATGGGATACGCAGTATTTT
-,TRBJ2-5,TRBV20-1,-,CSATLGGPGETQYF,TGCAGTGCGACTCTCGGAGGGCCGGGGGAGACCCAGTACTTC